The entry below gives a single T cell receptor (beta chain) sequence along with its context. These data originate in a study of T cell changes during pregnancy in multiple sclerosis. Germline V gives CDR1 MNHEY, CDR2 SVGAGI. Unmatched junction bases numbered 4, after V lost 1 base and J lost 5 bases. The CDR3 is made up of 15 amino acids. Repertoires were generated with immunoSEQ multiplex PCR, while TCRdb's copy carries only in-frame clones and drops some. The table has 55,000 to 70,000 clones, 80% to 90% seen once. This receptor was obtained from a female donor with multiple sclerosis, enrolled in a pregnancy study. Sequenced material: CD4+ T cells from peripheral blood mononuclear cells, taken in the third trimester of pregnancy. The J gene is TRBJ1-1, the V gene TRBV6-5, with 10 bases identical to TRBD1. CDR3 nucleotide sequence: TGTGCCAGCAGTTACTTGGACAGGGGGTCGACTGAAGCTTTCTTT. It encodes CASSYLDRGSTEAFF.